The present T cell receptor beta chain was sequenced within a study of blood T cell repertoires in COVID-19. Study-level information: COVID-19 samples from acute and convalescent phases originated in the United States, Italy and Spain. Nucleic acid was either cDNA or gDNA, and it came from T cells, B-cell-depleted T cells, or PBMCs.

CDR1 SGDLS and CDR2 YYNGEE come from the germline V gene. Trimming cost V 4 bases and J 5 bases; bases outside gene matches: 10. CDR3 length: 16 residues. Per the original methods: Amplification from reference gene primers served as the basis for estimated nucleated cell counts. The table came from immunoSEQ multiplex PCR; TCRdb's copy has only in-frame clones and leaves some out. The V and J calls and clone size come from that table; D and trimming were worked out from the DNA. The table has 80,000 or so clones, about 88% seen once. The chain is built from TRBV9 and TRBJ2-3; 10 bases match TRBD2. The sample comprised peripheral blood. The clonotype was recovered from a human donor in a cohort sampled during active COVID-19. The CDR3 loop is CASSILAGGREDTQYF. The CDR3 bases are TGTGCCAGCAGCATTTTAGCGGGAGGTCGCGAAGATACGCAGTATTTT.